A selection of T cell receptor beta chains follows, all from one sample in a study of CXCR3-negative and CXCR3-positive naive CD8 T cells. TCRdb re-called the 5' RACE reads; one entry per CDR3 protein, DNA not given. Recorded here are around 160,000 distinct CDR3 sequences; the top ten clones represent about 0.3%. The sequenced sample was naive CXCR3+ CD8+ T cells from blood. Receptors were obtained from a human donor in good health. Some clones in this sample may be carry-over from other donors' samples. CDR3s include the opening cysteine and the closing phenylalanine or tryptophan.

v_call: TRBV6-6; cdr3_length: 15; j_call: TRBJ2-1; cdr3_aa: CASSSGTSGISEQFF
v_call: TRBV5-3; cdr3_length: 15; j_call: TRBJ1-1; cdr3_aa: CARSPRGLLNTEAFF
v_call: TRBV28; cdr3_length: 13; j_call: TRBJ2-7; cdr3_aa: CASSSGFGYEQYF
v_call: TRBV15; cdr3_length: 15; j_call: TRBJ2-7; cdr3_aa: CATSRDRTNLYEQYF
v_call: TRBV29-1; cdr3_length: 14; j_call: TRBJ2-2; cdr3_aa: CSVEQTGNTGELFF
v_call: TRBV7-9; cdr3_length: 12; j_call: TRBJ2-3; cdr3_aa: CASSLDMDTQYF
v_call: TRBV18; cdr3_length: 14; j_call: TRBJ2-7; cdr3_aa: CASSPLGSGYEQYF
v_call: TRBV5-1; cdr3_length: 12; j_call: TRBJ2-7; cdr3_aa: CASSLRGVEQYF
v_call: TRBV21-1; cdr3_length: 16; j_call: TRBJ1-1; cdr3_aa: CASSFVDRNKNTEAFF
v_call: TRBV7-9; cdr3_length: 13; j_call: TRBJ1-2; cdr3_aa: CASSLVAGNGYTF
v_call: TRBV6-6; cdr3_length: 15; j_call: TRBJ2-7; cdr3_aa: CASSYSPGSGYEQYF
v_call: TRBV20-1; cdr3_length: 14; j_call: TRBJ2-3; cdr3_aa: CSANYPDRTDTQYF
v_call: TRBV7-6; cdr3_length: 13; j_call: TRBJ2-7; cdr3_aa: CASSLGWDYEQYF
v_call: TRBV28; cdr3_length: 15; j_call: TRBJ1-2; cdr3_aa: CASSFAGTANYGYTF
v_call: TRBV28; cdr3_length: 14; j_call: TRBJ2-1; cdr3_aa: CASSPGTGNNEQFF
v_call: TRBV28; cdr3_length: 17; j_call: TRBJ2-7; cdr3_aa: CASSPSGTTLSTYEQYF
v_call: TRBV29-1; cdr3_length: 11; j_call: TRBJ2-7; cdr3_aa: CSVETASEQYF
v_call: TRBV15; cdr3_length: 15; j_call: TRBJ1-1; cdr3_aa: CATSRDPPANTEAFF
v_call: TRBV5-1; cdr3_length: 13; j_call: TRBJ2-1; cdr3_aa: CASSLESHNEQFF
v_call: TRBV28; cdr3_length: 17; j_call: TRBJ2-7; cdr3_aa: CASSTDRAGVQTYEQYF
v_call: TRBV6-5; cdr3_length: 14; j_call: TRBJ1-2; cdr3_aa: CASSPTGERYGYTF
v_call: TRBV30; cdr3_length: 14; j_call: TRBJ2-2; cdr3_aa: CACTPDRAPGELFF
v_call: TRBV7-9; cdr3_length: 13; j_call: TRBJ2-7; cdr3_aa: CASSLELNHEQYF
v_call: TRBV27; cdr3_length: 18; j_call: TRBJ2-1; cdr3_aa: CASIPQTPGLAVPNEQFF
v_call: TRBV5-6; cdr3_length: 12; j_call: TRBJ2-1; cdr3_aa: CASSLVLAEQFF
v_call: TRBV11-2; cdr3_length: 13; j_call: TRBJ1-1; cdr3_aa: CASTETGDTEAFF
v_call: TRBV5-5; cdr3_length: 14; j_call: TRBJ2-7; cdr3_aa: CASSLRVMTYEQYF
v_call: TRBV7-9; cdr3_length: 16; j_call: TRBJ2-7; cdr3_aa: CASSSLGTGFTYEQYF
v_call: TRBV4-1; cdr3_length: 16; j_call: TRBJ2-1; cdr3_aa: CASSQDGAGIYNEQFF
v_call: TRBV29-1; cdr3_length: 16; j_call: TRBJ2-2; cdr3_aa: CSVEAGEGSNTGELFF
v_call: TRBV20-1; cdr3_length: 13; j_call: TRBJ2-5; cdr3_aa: CSARAGPAETQYF
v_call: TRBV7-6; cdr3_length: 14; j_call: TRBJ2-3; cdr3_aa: CASRLAGDGDTQYF
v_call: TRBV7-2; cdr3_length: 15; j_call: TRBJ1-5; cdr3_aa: CASSAWISGNQPQHF
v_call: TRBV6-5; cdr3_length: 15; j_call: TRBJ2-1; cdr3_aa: CASSYEGQAYNEQFF
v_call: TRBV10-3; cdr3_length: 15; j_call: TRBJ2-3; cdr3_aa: CATGGRGQLTDTQYF
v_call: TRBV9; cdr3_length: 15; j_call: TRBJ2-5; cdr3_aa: CASSTWDGFQETQYF
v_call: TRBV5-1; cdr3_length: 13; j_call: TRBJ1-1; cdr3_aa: CASSQTGNTEAFF
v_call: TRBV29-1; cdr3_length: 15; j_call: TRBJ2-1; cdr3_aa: CSVEDRVGGFNEQFF
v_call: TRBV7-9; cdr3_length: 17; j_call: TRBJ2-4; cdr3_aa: CASSSRDSPEAKNIQYF
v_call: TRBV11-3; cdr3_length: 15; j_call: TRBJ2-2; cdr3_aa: CASSRGGPNTGELFF
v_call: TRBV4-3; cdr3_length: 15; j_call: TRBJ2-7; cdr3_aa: CASSQVSAGAYEQYF
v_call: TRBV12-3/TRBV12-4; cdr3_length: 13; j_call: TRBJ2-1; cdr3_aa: CASGESSYNEQFF
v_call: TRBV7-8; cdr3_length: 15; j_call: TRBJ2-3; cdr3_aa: CASSLVSESTDTQYF